The 18 T cell receptor beta chains below all came from one sample that was sequenced in a study of blood T cell repertoires in COVID-19. TCRdb keeps only in-frame clones here, not all; method: immunoSEQ multiplex PCR. Counted here are about 220,000 clones, about 85% occurring once; the ten biggest clones make up roughly 10%. Sequenced input: peripheral blood. The source is a woman aged 45-65 years with COVID-19, enrolled during active disease.

The genes are TRBV11-2 and TRBJ2-5, with a weak D call TRBD2 (6 bases). This CDR3 is built from 15 residues. Trimming took off 2 bases at V and 5 bases at J, with 15 bases between the two ends. CDR1 SGHAT and CDR2 FQNNGV come from the germline V gene. CDR3 in DNA: TGTGCCAGCAGCTTACGTGCTCGTCGGGGGGAGACCCAGTACTTC. Protein sequence: CASSLRARRGETQYF.

The CDR3 DNA reads as TGTGCCAGCAGCTCGGGACTAGCGGGGGTCACCGGGGAGCTGTTTTTT. Translating it yields CASSSGLAGVTGELFF. V and J are TRBV7-7 and TRBJ2-2; 14 bases agree with TRBD2. CDR1 and CDR2 from the germline V gene are SSHAT and FNYEAQ (reference sequence). This CDR3 region has 16 residues. Losses at the gene ends were 4 bases for V and 4 bases for J; bases not matched to a gene: 2.

The rearrangement links TRBV11-3 to TRBJ1-1; TRBD1 is a possible D gene (6 bases). Germline V gene data show CDR1 as SGHNT and CDR2 as YENEEA. Trimming cost V 0 bases and J 4 bases, with 12 bases left between them. The CDR3 has 15 residues. Here the CDR3 DNA reads TGTGCCAGCAGCTTAGATGGGGGCTTGGGCACTGAAGCTTTCTTT. Its translation: CASSLDGGLGTEAFF. Looking up the rest from reference TRBV11-3 and TRBJ1-1 gives the full variable domain: EAGVVQSPRYKIIEKKQPVAFWCNPISGHNTLYWYLQNLGQGPELLIRYENEEAVDDSQLPKDRFSAERLKGVDSTLKIQPAELGDSAVYLCASSLDGGLGTEAFFGQGTRLTVV.

The table lists this clone with a count of one. This chain joins TRBV4-1 and TRBJ1-3; the D is unclear. CDR3 size: 15 residues. Trimming removed 0 bases at V and 2 bases at J, with 8 bases between. In germline, CDR1 is MGHRA, CDR2 YSYEKL. The CDR3 DNA follows: TGCGCCAGCAGCCAAGATCCGCGGGCTGGAAACACCATATATTTT. Its translation is CASSQDPRAGNTIYF.

Notes on this clone: Its ends do not fully match the called genes, so a read error is possible. The chain is built from TRBV4-3 and TRBJ1-3; D unclear. Germline-derived CDR1 and CDR2 are LGHNA and YSLEER. The CDR3 has 14 amino acids. The CDR3 region is CASSYTGPLCAGIW. The CDR3 DNA reads as TGCGCCAGCAGTTATACCGGGCCTCTGTGTGCCGGGATCTGG.

This chain uses TRBV11-2 with TRBJ2-7, with D unclear. Trimming pared 0 bases from V and 1 base from J, leaving 7 bases between. Germline lookup yields CDR1 SGHAT and CDR2 FQNNGV. This CDR3 comprises 14 residues. This CDR3 reads CASSLEALSYEQYF. CDR3 bases: TGTGCCAGCAGCTTAGAAGCACTTTCCTACGAGCAGTACTTC.

The J gene is TRBJ1-4, the V gene TRBV15, with 8 bases that match TRBD1. V was pared by 6 bases and J by 10 bases, with 10 bases of the junction left unmatched. The germline V gene encodes CDR1 LNHNV and CDR2 YYDKDF (reference sequence). The CDR3 is made up of 14 amino acids. The CDR3 bases are TGTGCCACCAGGGATATAGACAGGGGCGGAAAACTGTTTTTT. Translating gives CATRDIDRGGKLFF. The whole variable domain, filled in from reference TRBV15 and TRBJ1-4, reads DAMVIQNPRYQVTQFGKPVTLSCSQTLNHNVMYWYQQKSSQAPKLLFHYYDKDFNNEADTPDNFQSRRPNTSFCFLDIRSPGLGDTAMYLCATRDIDRGGKLFFGSGTQLSVL.

This chain connects TRBV5-4 to TRBJ1-2; 9 positions agree with TRBD1. CDR1 SGHNT and CDR2 YYREEE come from the germline V gene (reference sequence). V lost 9 bases and J lost 4; bases outside the gene matches: 7. The length of the CDR3 is 13 residues. The CDR3 nucleotides are TGTGCCACCACTAAGACAGGGGGCTATGGCTACACCTTC. Protein product: CATTKTGGYGYTF.

The genes are TRBV6-4 and TRBJ2-3; D uncertain. This CDR3 is 15 amino acids long. Germline V gives CDR1 MRHNA, CDR2 SNTAGT. The V end lost 0 bases, the J end lost 6 bases, and 13 bases lay between the germline ends. CDR3: CASSDSGSLLDTQYF. In nucleotides, the CDR3 is TGTGCCAGCAGTGACTCGGGCAGCCTCCTGGATACGCAGTATTTT.

This clone has a handful of counts. Other DNA sequences of this sample code for an identical CDR3. The rearrangement joins TRBV24-1 to TRBJ2-5; 8 bases agree with TRBD2. CDR1 is KGHDR, CDR2 SFDVKD, per germline. Trimming at V came to 3 bases and at J to 3 bases, leaving 2 bases not matched to a gene. The CDR3 runs to 14 residues. DNA for the CDR3: TGTGCCACCAGTGATCTTAGCGGGGAAGAGACCCAGTACTTC. Its protein is CATSDLSGEETQYF.

The chain couples TRBV7-9 to TRBJ2-7; D perhaps matches TRBD1 (6 bases). CDR3 length: 15 amino acids. Trimming took off 5 bases at V and 2 bases at J, with 16 bases between the two ends. The germline CDR1 and CDR2 sequences are SEHNR and FQNEAQ (reference sequence). The CDR3 DNA reads as TGTGCCAGCAGCCCCCAGGGACAAGGGGCCTACGAGCAGTACTTC. It translates to CASSPQGQGAYEQYF.

As DNA, the CDR3 is TGTGCCAGCAGTGACCCTTCCCACGCGGGGAGCCACCGGATAATACTAGCCAAAAACATTCAGTACTTC. It specifies CASSDPSHAGSHRIILAKNIQYF. V gene TRBV6-4 combines with J gene TRBJ2-4, with D possibly being TRBD2 (6 bases). Trimming removed 2 bases from V and 0 bases from J, with 32 bases in between. CDR3 size: 23 residues. Germline values: CDR1 MRHNA, CDR2 SNTAGT.

The chain uses TRBV15 and TRBJ1-1; possible D gene TRBD1, 5 bases. This CDR3 is built from 15 residues. Germline-derived CDR1 and CDR2 are LNHNV and YYDKDF (reference sequence). Trimming took 0 bases from V and 4 from J, leaving 12 bases between them. The CDR3 loop is CATSRDRDRSTEAFF. The CDR3 DNA sequence: TGTGCCACCAGCAGAGACAGGGATCGGAGCACTGAAGCTTTCTTT.

The V gene is TRBV7-9, the J gene TRBJ1-3, with no clear D. The V gene's germline CDR1 is SEHNR and CDR2 FQNEAQ (reference sequence). The CDR3 has 13 amino acids. Between the trimmed V and J ends, which lost 1 base and 4 bases, there was a span of 5 bases. DNA of the CDR3: TGTGCCAGCAGCTTAGTAATAGGAAACACCATATATTTT. It yields the protein CASSLVIGNTIYF.

The chain couples TRBV9 to TRBJ2-3; 9 bases line up with TRBD2. Trimming took 4 bases from V and 2 from J; bases not matched to a gene: 5. The CDR3 consists of 15 residues. Germline CDR1 reads SGDLS; CDR2 reads YYNGEE. The CDR3 spells CASSPRTSATDTQYF. For the CDR3, the DNA is TGTGCCAGCAGCCCCCGGACTAGCGCCACAGATACGCAGTATTTT.

The genes are TRBV6-6 and TRBJ2-3; D unclear. The CDR3 covers 13 residues. Per the germline V gene, CDR1 is MNHNY and CDR2 is SVGAGI (reference sequence). The V and J ends lost 8 bases and 0 bases respectively, with 9 bases between them. CDR3 in DNA: TGTGCCAGCGTCGCCGGTAGCACAGATACGCAGTATTTT. This sequence encodes CASVAGSTDTQYF.

CDR3 region: CASRDRTGGTGELFF. The DNA for the CDR3 is TGTGCCAGTAGGGACCGGACAGGGGGGACCGGGGAGCTGTTTTTT. The chain couples TRBV19 to TRBJ2-2, with 10 positions matching TRBD1. Losses at the gene ends were 6 bases for V and 5 bases for J; bases not matched to a gene: 6. This CDR3 is 15 amino acids long. Germline assignment: CDR1 LNHDA and CDR2 SQIVND (reference sequence).

The chain recombines TRBV10-3 with TRBJ2-3, with TRBD1 as a possible D gene (6 bases). The CDR3 totals 15 residues. The germline gives CDR1 ENHRY, CDR2 SYGVKD. Trimming took 5 bases from V and 1 from J, leaving 13 bases between them. The DNA of the CDR3 is TGTGCCATCAGTCCCGCACAGGGACGCACAGATACGCAGTATTTT. Translating gives CAISPAQGRTDTQYF.